Below are 26 T cell receptor beta chains sequenced from a single sample in a study of T cell clonality in common variable immunodeficiency. Clones were read by immunoSEQ multiplex PCR, and TCRdb kept only the in-frame ones, dropping some. The data list some 60,000 clones, none observed once; 1.5% to 2% falls to the top ten. Sequencing input: peripheral blood mononuclear cells. These receptor sequences come from a person between 18 and 75 years old in good health.

This clone was seen ten or more times. The read falls 3 residues short of the CDR3 end, and the missing part is taken from the germline J gene. The rearrangement links TRBV19 to TRBJ1-1, with D hard to call. This CDR3 has 13 residues. Germline CDR1 and CDR2: LNHDA and SQIVND (reference sequence). The CDR3 DNA, read in part, is TGTGCCAGTAACTCGGGGTTTCCAGGCCGG. This gives the protein CASNSGFPGR. Given in full, the CDR3 is CASNSGFPGRAFF.

Note on this clone: The CDR3 extends 3 residues past the end of the read, so its final part is completed from the germline J gene. The chain employs TRBV20-1 and TRBJ1-1; weak D call: TRBD1 (5 bases). V dropped 0 bases and J dropped 0 bases, with 11 bases sitting between them. CDR1 DFQATT and CDR2 SNEGSKA come from the germline V gene (reference sequence). The CDR3 totals 15 residues. The CDR3 loop is CSARDGTPVNTEAFF. CDR3 bases read: TGCAGTGCTAGAGACGGGACTCCTGTGAACACTGAA.

This clone occurred many times. The read ends 3 residues early relative to the CDR3; the germline J gene fills the gap. J is TRBJ2-5 and V is TRBV28; D might be TRBD1 (5 bases). Germline CDR1 MDHEN, CDR2 SYDVKM. The CDR3 has 16 residues. The ends were cut back, 7 bases at V and 1 base at J, with 19 bases in the middle. Partial CDR3 DNA: TGTGCCAGCACATTAGGGGATGGGGCAGGCCAAGAGACC. Encoded protein: CASTLGDGAGQET. From start to end, the CDR3 is CASTLGDGAGQETQYF.

This clone was recorded many times. The read halts 3 residues ahead of the CDR3 end, with the missing end drawn from the germline J gene. This chain uses TRBV24-1 with TRBJ2-5, with 9 bases matching TRBD2. V was pared by 6 bases and J by 4 bases, with 2 bases of the junction left unmatched. The CDR3 totals 13 residues. The germline V gene encodes CDR1 KGHDR and CDR2 SFDVKD. The CDR3 DNA, read in part, is TGTGCCACCAGTTTAGCGGGAGCAGAGACC. Residues: CATSLAGAET. The complete CDR3 reads CATSLAGAETQYF.

This clone was counted at least ten times. The read stops 3 residues short of the end of the CDR3; the missing end is completed from the germline J gene. The chain carries TRBV6-1 and TRBJ1-4; D ambiguous. This CDR3 is built from 12 residues. Germline CDR1 MNHNS, CDR2 SASEGT. Trimming cost V 4 bases and J 10 bases, with 10 bases left between them. The CDR3: CASSGISGKLFF. The CDR3 DNA, read in part, is TGTGCCAGCAGTGGAATCAGTGGAAAA.

This clone was counted many times. The read ends 3 residues shy of where the CDR3 ends; the end is completed using the germline J gene. The V call is TRBV28, the J call TRBJ2-5; 11 bases agree with TRBD1. V dropped 6 bases and J dropped 7; count of bases not matched to a gene: 7. This CDR3 has 14 amino acids. Looked up from germline, CDR1 is MDHEN and CDR2 is SYDVKM. The CDR3 is CASRGTGGLGTQYF. The CDR3 bases that were read are TGTGCCAGCAGAGGGACAGGGGGTTTGGGGACC.

At least ten counts were recorded for this clone. Read data end 3 residues before the CDR3 end; the end is taken from the germline J gene. The rearrangement uses TRBV4-2 and TRBJ2-1; no clear D. The V gene's germline CDR1 is LGHNA and CDR2 YNFKEQ. This CDR3 spans 16 amino acids. Trimming left V 1 base short and J 0 bases short, with 10 bases between. This chain's CDR3 is CASSQVSRSSYNEQFF. The part of the CDR3 DNA that was read is TGTGCCAGCAGCCAAGTGTCGCGGAGCTCCTACAATGAG.

The sample holds many counts of this clone. Read data end 3 residues before the CDR3 end; the end is taken from the germline J gene. The chain has TRBV5-1 and TRBJ2-5; TRBD2 matches at 10 bases. From germline, CDR1 is SGHRS and CDR2 YFSETQ. Trimming cost V 1 base and J 5 bases; bases outside gene matches: 8. The CDR3 runs to 16 residues. CDR3 sequence: CASSLWLAGESETQYF. The part of the CDR3 DNA that was read is TGCGCCAGCAGCTTGTGGCTAGCGGGAGAATCGGAGACC. Supplemented by reference TRBV5-1 and TRBJ2-5, the full variable domain reads KAGVTQTPRYLIKTRGQQVTLSCSPISGHRSVSWYQQTPGQGLQFLFEYFSETQRNKGNFPGRFSGRQFSNSRSEMNVSTLELGDSALYLCASSLWLAGESETQYFGPGTRLLVL.

A few counts support this clone. The CDR3 is cut off 3 residues early in the read; its end comes from the germline J gene. This chain connects TRBV25-1 to TRBJ2-3, with 8 bases matching TRBD1. V trimming: 2 bases; J trimming: 0 bases; junction bases outside the gene matches: 7. CDR3 size: 17 residues. Germline V gives CDR1 MGHDK, CDR2 SYGVNS. CDR3 DNA, as far as it was read: TGTGCCAGCAGTGAAAATCGACAGGGGATTAGCACAGATACG. Translation gives CASSENRQGISTDT. The complete CDR3 reads CASSENRQGISTDTQYF.

Of note for this clone: The CDR3 extends 3 residues past the end of the read, so its final part is completed from the germline J gene. This chain joins TRBV5-1 and TRBJ2-7; D is unclear. Germline CDR1 reads SGHRS; CDR2 reads YFSETQ. The CDR3 has 15 residues. V was pared by 2 bases and J by 1 base, with 13 bases between. The chain's CDR3 is CASSLISLSSYEQYF. CDR3 DNA (partial): TGCGCCAGCAGCTTAATTTCCCTATCTTCCTACGAG.

This clone was detected ten times or more. Coverage ceases 3 residues before the CDR3 finishes, and the germline J gene fills in the end. This chain joins TRBV6-2 or TRBV6-3 and TRBJ2-7, with D unclear. The germline V gene encodes CDR1 MNHEY and CDR2 SVGEGT. The V and J ends lost 5 bases and 0 bases respectively, with 8 bases between them. The length of the CDR3 is 13 residues. CDR3 DNA, as far as it was read: TGTGCCAGCAGTGCACAGAGCTCCTACGAG. This encodes CASSAQSSYE. The full CDR3 sequence reads CASSAQSSYEQYF.

This clone was found many times. The missing CDR3 end, 3 residues past where the read stops, is filled in from the germline J gene. The chain uses TRBV6-2 or TRBV6-3 and TRBJ2-3; 9 bases agree with TRBD2. V lost 6 bases and J lost 3; bases outside the gene matches: 7. The CDR3 consists of 15 residues. Germline CDR1 and CDR2: MNHEY and SVGEGT. CDR3 sequence: CASSPGTSWTDTQYF. The CDR3 bases that were read are TGTGCCAGCAGCCCCGGGACTAGCTGGACAGATACG.

Many counts were recorded for this clone. The read ends 3 residues before the CDR3 terminus; that terminus is restored from the germline J gene. The genes are TRBV19 and TRBJ2-3, with TRBD2 identical over 13 bases. Germline loops: CDR1 LNHDA, CDR2 SQIVND (reference sequence). The CDR3 has 16 residues. The trim removed 2 bases at V and 3 bases at J, leaving 2 bases unmatched. The covered CDR3 bases are TGTGCCAGTAGTATAACTAGCGGGAGGGGGACAGATACG. As protein: CASSITSGRGTDT. The full-length CDR3 reads as CASSITSGRGTDTQYF.

At least ten counts were recorded for this clone. The CDR3 end falls 3 residues outside the read, so it is completed with the germline J gene. V usage is TRBV6-1 and J usage is TRBJ2-7; tentatively, D is TRBD1 (6 bases). This CDR3 is built from 14 residues. Trimming removed 0 bases at V and 6 bases at J, with 12 bases between. Per the germline V gene, CDR1 is MNHNS and CDR2 is SASEGT. The part of the CDR3 DNA that was read is TGTGCCAGCAGTGAAGCGGGGGCCGAAGGCGAG. This translates into CASSEAGAEGE. In full, the CDR3 is CASSEAGAEGEQYF.

This clone was found many times. The read ends 3 residues shy of where the CDR3 ends; the end is completed using the germline J gene. This chain links TRBV24-1 with TRBJ2-3, with no clear D. Germline loops: CDR1 KGHDR, CDR2 SFDVKD. V dropped 4 bases and J dropped 3 bases, with 7 bases sitting between them. This CDR3 has 13 residues. The CDR3 sequence is CATSEGLTDTQYF. The covered CDR3 bases are TGTGCCACCAGTGAGGGCCTGACAGATACG.

This clone was counted at least ten times. Sequencing ends 3 residues short of the CDR3 end; the germline J gene provides the rest. The V gene is TRBV12-3 or TRBV12-4, the J gene TRBJ1-2; 7 bases fit TRBD1. Trimming removed 5 bases from V and 4 bases from J; junction bases left unmatched: 4. There are 13 residues in the CDR3. The sequenced CDR3 bases are TGTGCCAGCAGTCAGGGGGGATTCTATGGC. Its protein product is CASSQGGFYG. The full CDR3 protein is CASSQGGFYGYTF.

This clone was counted ten times or more. The read ends 3 residues before the CDR3 terminus; that terminus is restored from the germline J gene. The chain is built from TRBV5-6 and TRBJ2-5, with 8 positions matching TRBD1. Germline CDR1 SGHDT, CDR2 YYEEEE. The CDR3 loop spans 14 amino acids. V lost 2 bases to trimming and J lost 2 bases; unmatched junction nucleotides: 2. The CDR3 DNA, read in part, is TGTGCCAGCAGCTTCGGACAGGGTCAAGAGACC. Protein product: CASSFGQGQET. The CDR3 in its entirety is CASSFGQGQETQYF.

This clone was detected ten times or more. The read ends 3 residues before the CDR3 terminus; that terminus is restored from the germline J gene. The V call is TRBV19, the J call TRBJ2-7; possible D gene TRBD1, 6 bases. The CDR3 consists of 13 residues. V was cut by 5 bases and J by 2 bases, with 10 bases left in between. CDR1 is LNHDA and CDR2 is SQIVND in the germline V gene (reference sequence). The covered CDR3 bases are TGTGCCAGTAGTGGGGGCCAGACCTACGAG. Translated, it gives CASSGGQTYE. The entire CDR3 sequence reads CASSGGQTYEQYF.

There are many counts of this clone. The read comes to an end 3 residues before the CDR3 does, leaving the germline J gene to fill in the end. The chain recombines TRBV30 with TRBJ1-5, with D possibly TRBD1 on 6 matching bases. This CDR3 has 13 amino acids. The ends were cut back, 5 bases at V and 2 bases at J, with 10 bases in the middle. Germline V gene lookup returns CDR1 GTSNPN and CDR2 SVGIG (reference sequence). CDR3 bases read: TGTGCCTGGGGCTCAGGGGGCAATCAGCCC. It yields the protein CAWGSGGNQP. The whole CDR3 sequence reads CAWGSGGNQPQHF. The full variable domain, rest sourced from reference TRBV30 and TRBJ1-5, is SQTIHQWPATLVQPVGSPLSLECTVEGTSNPNLYWYRQAAGRGLQLLFYSVGIGQISSEVPQNLSASRPQDRQFILSSKKLLLSDSGFYLCAWGSGGNQPQHFGDGTRLSIL.

At least ten counts were recorded for this clone. The DNA ends 3 residues before the CDR3 does, and the rest of the CDR3 is filled in from the germline J gene. The J gene is TRBJ1-2, the V gene TRBV20-1, with D uncertain. The CDR3 is 13 residues long. Germline V gives CDR1 DFQATT, CDR2 SNEGSKA (reference sequence). The germline V and J ends were trimmed by 0 bases and 3 bases, with 8 bases remaining between them. CDR3 region: CSAREWADYGYTF. The DNA read from the CDR3 is TGCAGTGCTAGAGAGTGGGCAGACTATGGC.

This clone was seen many times. The read finishes 3 residues shy of the CDR3 end, and the germline J gene is used to complete it. The chain combines TRBV7-3 with TRBJ2-2; tentative D call: TRBD1 (6 bases). The V and J ends lost 4 bases and 5 bases respectively, with 11 bases between them. CDR3 length: 14 amino acids. Germline-derived CDR1 and CDR2 are SGHTA and FQGTGA. CDR3 residues: CASSSQQGTGELFF. CDR3 DNA, as far as it was read: TGTGCCAGCAGCTCACAACAGGGAACCGGGGAG.

This clone was counted ten times or more. Incomplete CDR3 DNA: TGTGCCAGCAGCTTAGCGGGGAAAGATACG. Encoded protein: CASSLAGKDT. The CDR3 reads in full as CASSLAGKDTQYF. The chain uses TRBV13 and TRBJ2-3; TRBD2 is a possible D gene (5 bases). With the read ending 3 residues before the CDR3 end, the germline J gene is used to fill in that end. Deletions cut 1 base from V and 5 bases from J, with 7 bases between. Germline CDR1 reads PRHDT; CDR2 reads FYEKMQ (reference sequence). This CDR3 spans 13 amino acids.

This clone was observed many times. The read ends 3 residues shy of where the CDR3 ends; the end is completed using the germline J gene. This rearrangement joins TRBV19 to TRBJ2-1, with 12 bases matching TRBD2. The CDR3 runs 17 residues. Trimming cost V 0 bases and J 5 bases; bases outside gene matches: 5. Looked up from germline, CDR1 is LNHDA and CDR2 is SQIVND (reference sequence). The CDR3 DNA, read in part, is TGTGCCAGTAGTATAGATCGACTAGCGGGGGTCCACAATGAG. Encoded protein: CASSIDRLAGVHNE. From start to end, the CDR3 is CASSIDRLAGVHNEQFF.

This clone was found many times. Partial CDR3 DNA: TGTGCCTGGAGTTCGACAGTTGGC. Translating gives CAWSSTVG. The full CDR3 protein is CAWSSTVGYTF. The chain links TRBV30 to TRBJ1-2; D may be TRBD1 (5 bases). The missing CDR3 end, 3 residues past where the read stops, is filled in from the germline J gene. CDR3 length: 11 residues. CDR1 is GTSNPN and CDR2 is SVGIG in the germline V gene (reference sequence). V dropped 2 bases and J dropped 7 bases, with 8 bases sitting between them.

In this sample, this clone turned up many times. The DNA ends 3 residues before the CDR3 does, and the rest of the CDR3 is filled in from the germline J gene. This chain links TRBV7-3 with TRBJ1-2; 8 positions match TRBD1. There are 15 residues in the CDR3. Trimming cost V 0 bases and J 5 bases; bases outside gene matches: 5. The germline gives CDR1 SGHTA, CDR2 FQGTGA. This CDR3 reads CASSLTGQGTYGYTF. Partial CDR3 DNA: TGTGCCAGCAGCTTAACAGGACAGGGTACTTATGGC.

In this sample, this clone turned up many times. The read halts 3 residues ahead of the CDR3 end, with the missing end drawn from the germline J gene. The genes are TRBV24-1 and TRBJ2-7; 9 bases agree with TRBD2. Trimming at V came to 3 bases and at J to 4 bases, leaving 6 bases not matched to a gene. In germline, CDR1 is KGHDR, CDR2 SFDVKD. The CDR3 is made up of 15 amino acids. Incomplete CDR3 DNA: TGTGCCACCAGTGATCTTAGCGGGAGTATTTACGAG. Translating it yields CATSDLSGSIYE. From start to end, the CDR3 is CATSDLSGSIYEQYF.